This TCR beta chain stems from a study of neurological immune-mediated disorders. Study-level information: Of the multiple sclerosis patients, 34 in total, around 31 were relapsing-remitting and 3 were secondary progressive. Notes on the study in general: No expanded-clone CDR3 amino acid sequence recurred across subjects, suggesting private TCR-beta repertoires.

One entry per CDR3 protein, called by TCRdb with MiXCR from the 5' RACE reads. The data hold approximately 80,000 distinct CDR3 sequences, with 4.3% observed a single time. There are 15 residues in the CDR3. Germline V gene sequence: CDR1 SGHTS, CDR2 YDEGEE. The ends lost 0 bases at V and 4 bases at J; junction bases unmatched: 6. This clonotype was seen many times. What it binds is not known. Time point meaning: longitudinal time-point 3. Sequencing used PBMCs. This receptor was taken from a woman aged 55 to 70 with multiple sclerosis. The rearrangement uses TRBV5-8 and TRBJ2-7, with TRBD2 matching over 8 bases. The CDR3 protein is CASSLAGGYLYEQYF. CDR3 bases: TGTGCCAGCAGCTTGGCGGGGGGGTACTTGTACGAGCAGTACTTC.